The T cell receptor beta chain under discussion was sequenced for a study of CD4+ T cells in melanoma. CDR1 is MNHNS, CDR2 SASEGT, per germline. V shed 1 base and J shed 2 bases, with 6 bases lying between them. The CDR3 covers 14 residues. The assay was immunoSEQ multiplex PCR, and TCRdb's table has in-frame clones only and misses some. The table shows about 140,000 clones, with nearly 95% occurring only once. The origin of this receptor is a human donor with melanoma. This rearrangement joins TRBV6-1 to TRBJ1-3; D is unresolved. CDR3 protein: CASSEGFTGNTIYF. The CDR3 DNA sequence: TGTGCCAGCAGTGAAGGCTTCACTGGAAACACCATATATTTT.